Here is one TCR beta chain with its context. Source study methods: Amplification of reference gene primers provided the estimated nucleated cell counts. Generated by immunoSEQ multiplex PCR, the TCRdb table keeps only in-frame clones and is missing some. The DNA was the basis for D and trimming; V, J and clone size are from that table. The sample records several thousand clones, just over 85% being singletons. These data are taken from a study of blood T cell repertoires in COVID-19. Study overall: The cDNA or gDNA used as material had been derived from T cells, B-cell-depleted T cells, or PBMCs.

Trimming removed 5 bases from V and 9 bases from J, with 11 bases in between. Looked up from germline, CDR1 is MNHNS and CDR2 is SASEGT. This CDR3 region has 12 residues. Sequenced material: peripheral blood. The chain carries TRBV6-1 and TRBJ2-1; the D gene is possibly TRBD2 (5 bases). The sequence was obtained from a woman aged 45-59 years with active or convalescent COVID-19. CDR3 protein: CASSSTSSEQFF. The CDR3, as DNA: TGTGCCAGCAGTAGTACTAGTTCTGAGCAGTTCTTC.